Given below is one T cell receptor (beta chain) in context. Its antigen is undetermined. Each single cDNA molecule received a unique molecular identifier. TCRdb analysed the 5' RACE reads with MiXCR anew, one entry per CDR3 protein. The sample has tens of thousands of distinct CDR3 sequences; less than 20% are singletons. The sample is drawn from a study of early T cells in non-severe SARS-CoV-2 infection. Study details: Chains from this unsorted whole-blood bulk RNA could not be paired.

The study's findings and limits: Private and CD4 specificities were missed by VDJdb matching, which favored anti-spike CD8 responses.

V shed 3 bases and J shed 0 bases, with 9 bases lying between them. The CDR3 is made up of 15 amino acids. Germline V gives CDR1 KGHSH, CDR2 LQKENI. This specimen consisted of whole blood, obtained at baseline. The V call is TRBV18, the J call TRBJ1-3, with D perhaps TRBD1 (5 bases). The source of this sequence is an adult who was a healthcare worker with PCR-confirmed SARS-CoV-2 infection or an uninfected control (not recorded which). The CDR3 reads CASSPARDSGNTIYF. CDR3 in DNA: TGTGCCAGCTCACCTGCCAGGGACTCTGGAAACACCATATATTTT. Based on the CDR3 plus reference TRBV18 and TRBJ1-3, the full variable domain is NAGVMQNPRHLVRRRGQEARLRCSPMKGHSHVYWYRQLPEEGLKFMVYLQKENIIDESGMPKERFSAEFPKEGPSILRIQQVVRGDSAAYFCASSPARDSGNTIYFGEGSWLTVV.